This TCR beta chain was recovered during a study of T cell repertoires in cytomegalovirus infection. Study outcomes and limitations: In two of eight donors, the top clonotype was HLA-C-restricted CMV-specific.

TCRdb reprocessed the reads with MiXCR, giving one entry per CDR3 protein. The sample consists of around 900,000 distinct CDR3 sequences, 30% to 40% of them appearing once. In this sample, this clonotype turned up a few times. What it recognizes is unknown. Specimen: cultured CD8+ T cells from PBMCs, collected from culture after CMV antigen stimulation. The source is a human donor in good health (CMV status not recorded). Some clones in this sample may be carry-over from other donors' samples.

For the CDR3, the DNA is TGTGCCAGCAGTTTGGCAGGGGTCGGAGAGCAGTACTTC. Translating gives CASSLAGVGEQYF. The genes are TRBV27 and TRBJ2-7; maybe TRBD1 (6 bases). CDR3 length equals 13 residues. V was cut by 3 bases and J by 7 bases, with 13 bases left in between. CDR1 MNHEY and CDR2 SMNVEV come from the germline V gene (reference sequence).